The 25 T cell receptor beta chains in this list originate from one sample, sequenced in a study of identical twins. TCRdb reprocessed the 5' RACE reads with MiXCR, giving one entry per CDR3 protein. Of a few hundred thousand distinct CDR3 sequences in the sample, under 20% were seen once. Sequences were obtained from naive T cells sorted from blood. The receptors shown here come from a middle-aged man in good health.

This chain connects TRBV15 to TRBJ2-5; D is possibly TRBD1 (5 bases). Germline V gives CDR1 LNHNV, CDR2 YYDKDF (reference sequence). Trimming removed 0 bases from V and 5 bases from J, with 13 bases in between. CDR3 length: 15 amino acids. The CDR3 bases are TGTGCCACCAGCAGAGATGGGGCGGTCCGGGAGACCCAGTACTTC. It yields the protein CATSRDGAVRETQYF.

The chain combines TRBV15 with TRBJ2-2; a possible D gene is TRBD2 (6 bases). From germline, CDR1 is LNHNV and CDR2 YYDKDF (reference sequence). This CDR3 has 16 amino acids. The germline V and J ends were trimmed by 1 base and 1 base, with 10 bases remaining between them. CDR3 loop: CATSRGIAENTGELFF. CDR3 bases: TGTGCCACCAGCAGAGGAATAGCGGAGAACACCGGGGAGCTGTTTTTT.

This clonotype was recorded at least ten times. The chain uses TRBV27 and TRBJ1-5; no firm D call. The CDR3 is 14 residues long. The V gene's germline CDR1 is MNHEY and CDR2 SMNVEV (reference sequence). The V end was cut by 5 bases, the J end by 3 bases, with 11 bases between. CDR3 region: CASSLEGPNQPQHF. The CDR3, as DNA: TGTGCCAGCAGTCTAGAAGGGCCCAATCAGCCCCAGCATTTT.

The gene calls are TRBV28 and TRBJ2-7, with a possible D match to TRBD1 (5 bases). This CDR3 has 14 amino acids. Trimming left V 5 bases short and J 5 bases short, with 16 bases between. From germline, CDR1 is MDHEN and CDR2 SYDVKM. CDR3: CASSVGHRVHEQYF. Written as DNA, the CDR3 is TGTGCCAGCAGTGTCGGACACAGAGTCCACGAGCAGTACTTC. Complete variable domain (other parts from reference TRBV28 and TRBJ2-7): DVKVTQSSRYLVKRTGEKVFLECVQDMDHENMFWYRQDPGLGLRLIYFSYDVKMKEKGDIPEGYSVSREKKERFSLILESASTNQTSMYLCASSVGHRVHEQYFGPGTRLTVT.

The gene calls are TRBV5-1 and TRBJ2-7; the D gene is possibly TRBD1 (7 bases). V shed 5 bases and J shed 4 bases, with 16 bases lying between them. This CDR3 spans 14 amino acids. Germline loops: CDR1 SGHRS, CDR2 YFSETQ. The CDR3, as DNA: TGCGCCAGCAGTTCAGGGGGGCCGTCTTACGAGCAGTACTTC. This translates into CASSSGGPSYEQYF.

This clonotype has only a few counts. The chain couples TRBV6-5 to TRBJ1-1, with D possibly being TRBD1 (5 bases). V lost 0 bases, J lost 0 bases, and 8 bases lay in between. The CDR3 is 15 residues long. Germline CDR1 is MNHEY and CDR2 is SVGAGI. CDR3 in amino acids: CASSYSGRLNTEAFF. The CDR3 nucleotides read TGTGCCAGCAGTTACTCGGGACGGCTGAACACTGAAGCTTTCTTT.

This chain uses TRBV5-1 with TRBJ2-7, with TRBD1 identical over 7 bases. The length of the CDR3 is 14 residues. From germline, CDR1 is SGHRS and CDR2 YFSETQ. V was clipped by 3 bases and J by 5 bases; unmatched bases: 8. This chain's CDR3 is CASSSQTGLNEQYF. The CDR3 DNA reads TGCGCCAGCAGCTCCCAGACAGGGTTGAACGAGCAGTACTTC.

The chain has TRBV7-2 and TRBJ2-3; perhaps TRBD2 as D (5 bases). Germline V gene sequence: CDR1 SGHTA, CDR2 FQGNSA. V lost 0 bases to trimming and J lost 0 bases, with 10 bases between them. This CDR3 is 16 amino acids long. The CDR3 DNA is TGTGCCAGCAGCTTAGCGATCGGCGGGAGCACAGATACGCAGTATTTT. This sequence encodes CASSLAIGGSTDTQYF.

This clonotype was recorded a few times. The chain employs TRBV28 and TRBJ2-7; the match to TRBD2 covers 10 bases. V shed 4 bases and J 7 bases; nucleotides not matched to a gene: 7. The CDR3 covers 14 residues. CDR1 and CDR2 from the germline V gene are MDHEN and SYDVKM. CDR3 region: CASSWTSGTDEQYF. The CDR3 DNA reads as TGTGCCAGCAGTTGGACTAGCGGAACTGATGAGCAGTACTTC.

The chain links TRBV4-3 to TRBJ2-5, with D perhaps matching TRBD2 (6 bases). V was shortened by 0 bases and J by 5 bases, with 16 bases between the two germline ends. Germline V gene lookup returns CDR1 LGHNA and CDR2 YSLEER. The CDR3 contains 16 residues. Written as DNA, the CDR3 is TGCGCCAGCAGCCAAGATCTCCGGAGGGTTGGGGAGACCCAGTACTTC. Protein sequence: CASSQDLRRVGETQYF.

This clonotype was counted a few times. V is TRBV28 and J is TRBJ2-1, with a tentative D call TRBD2 (6 bases). This CDR3 contains 15 residues. Germline CDR1 is MDHEN and CDR2 is SYDVKM. Between the trimmed V and J ends, which lost 2 bases and 8 bases, there was a span of 16 bases. The CDR3 spells CASSLGGSALDEQFF. The CDR3 DNA sequence: TGTGCCAGCAGTTTAGGGGGGAGCGCACTCGATGAGCAGTTCTTC. Drawing the rest from reference TRBV28 and TRBJ2-1, the complete variable domain is DVKVTQSSRYLVKRTGEKVFLECVQDMDHENMFWYRQDPGLGLRLIYFSYDVKMKEKGDIPEGYSVSREKKERFSLILESASTNQTSMYLCASSLGGSALDEQFFGPGTRLTVL.

This clonotype was seen only a few times. The CDR3 reads CATSDLRRGQQFF. The CDR3 nucleotides are TGTGCCACCAGTGATCTCCGGAGGGGGCAGCAGTTCTTC. The chain carries TRBV24-1 and TRBJ2-1, with TRBD1 as a possible D gene (7 bases). Looked up from germline, CDR1 is KGHDR and CDR2 is SFDVKD. V lost 3 bases and J 11 bases, leaving 13 bases between the germline ends. The CDR3 contains 13 residues.

This chain joins TRBV7-2 and TRBJ2-5; the D gene could be TRBD1 or TRBD2 (5 bases each). Germline CDR1 and CDR2: SGHTA and FQGNSA. V lost 5 bases, J lost 1 base, and 11 bases lay in between. This CDR3 is built from 14 residues. The chain's CDR3 is CASSPPGAQETQYF. DNA of the CDR3: TGTGCCAGCAGCCCCCCCGGGGCCCAAGAGACCCAGTACTTC.

This clonotype was observed many times. V gene TRBV13 combines with J gene TRBJ1-2, with no clear D. CDR1 is PRHDT, CDR2 FYEKMQ, per germline (reference sequence). This CDR3 spans 16 amino acids. V gave up 0 bases and J gave up 5 bases, with 16 bases separating them. The CDR3 coding sequence is TGTGCCAGCAGCTTAGGGGGCCTACTGGGGTTATATGGCTACACCTTC. Its protein product is CASSLGGLLGLYGYTF. The full variable domain, its missing parts supplied by reference TRBV13 and TRBJ1-2, is AAGVIQSPRHLIKEKRETATLKCYPIPRHDTVYWYQQGPGQDPQFLISFYEKMQSDKGSIPDRFSAQQFSDYHSELNMSSLELGDSALYFCASSLGGLLGLYGYTFGSGTRLTVV.

This clonotype was seen a few times. The rearrangement links TRBV6-5 to TRBJ1-1; TRBD1 matches at 7 bases. The V gene end was trimmed by 2 bases and the J gene end by 3 bases; junction bases not matched to a gene: 12. The CDR3 totals 17 residues. Germline values: CDR1 MNHEY, CDR2 SVGAGI. The CDR3 DNA follows: TGTGCCAGCAGTTACCCGGTAATGTTTACAGGGGACACTGAAGCTTTCTTT. Translation gives CASSYPVMFTGDTEAFF.

The gene calls are TRBV28 and TRBJ2-3, with D possibly matching TRBD2 (6 bases). Deletions cut 2 bases from V and 1 base from J, with 13 bases between. CDR1 is MDHEN, CDR2 SYDVKM, per germline. CDR3 length: 16 amino acids. CDR3 protein: CASSLRREGGTDTQYF. In DNA form, the CDR3 reads TGTGCCAGCAGTTTAAGGAGGGAAGGGGGCACAGATACGCAGTATTTT. Supplemented by reference TRBV28 and TRBJ2-3, the full variable domain reads DVKVTQSSRYLVKRTGEKVFLECVQDMDHENMFWYRQDPGLGLRLIYFSYDVKMKEKGDIPEGYSVSREKKERFSLILESASTNQTSMYLCASSLRREGGTDTQYFGPGTRLTVL.

This clonotype occurred many times. The chain uses TRBV11-1 and TRBJ2-5; tentatively, D is TRBD2 (5 bases). The CDR3 loop spans 19 amino acids. Per germline, CDR1 SGHAT and CDR2 FQDESV (reference sequence). V lost 2 bases to trimming and J lost 5 bases, with 27 bases between them. Here the CDR3 reads CASSLFELLSGYPPETQYF. CDR3 nucleotide sequence: TGTGCCAGCAGCTTATTTGAACTCCTTTCGGGGTACCCACCGGAGACCCAGTACTTC.

Only a few counts were recorded for this clonotype. CDR3 region: CASRGQILQETQYF. CDR3 DNA sequence: TGCGCCAGCAGAGGGCAGATCCTACAAGAGACCCAGTACTTC. The rearrangement links TRBV5-1 to TRBJ2-5; D not certain. The CDR3 contains 14 residues. Deletions cut 5 bases from V and 2 bases from J, with 13 bases between. Germline CDR1 reads SGHRS; CDR2 reads YFSETQ.

In regard to this clonotype: One end of the junction does not line up with germline, which may come from a read error. V gene TRBV7-2 combines with J gene TRBJ2-7; 8 positions match TRBD2. This CDR3 is built from 14 residues. Germline CDR1 and CDR2: SGHTA and FQGNSA. Here the CDR3 DNA reads TGTGCCAGCGGCTTAGTTCTAGCGGGCTACGAGCAGTACTTC. Its translation is CASGLVLAGYEQYF.

This clonotype came up a few times. The chain joins TRBV7-2 to TRBJ2-2; 11 bases line up with TRBD2. Looked up from germline, CDR1 is SGHTA and CDR2 is FQGNSA. Trimming at V came to 7 bases and at J to 4 bases, leaving 11 bases not matched to a gene. The CDR3 length is 17 residues. Here the CDR3 reads CASISEPGLAATGELFF. CDR3 nucleotide sequence: TGTGCCAGCATCAGCGAGCCGGGACTAGCGGCCACCGGGGAGCTGTTTTTT.

This clonotype has at least ten counts. The chain carries TRBV20-1 and TRBJ2-5; no reliable D call. The V end lost 3 bases, the J end lost 2 bases, and 10 bases lay between the germline ends. The CDR3 is 13 amino acids. Germline loops: CDR1 DFQATT, CDR2 SNEGSKA (reference sequence). The CDR3: CSASFTRQETQYF. The CDR3 coding sequence is TGCAGTGCTAGTTTCACAAGACAAGAGACCCAGTACTTC.

This clonotype has only a few counts. The chain uses TRBV6-2 or TRBV6-3 and TRBJ2-1, with 13 nucleotides matching TRBD2. The CDR3 runs to 19 residues. Losses at the gene ends were 2 bases for V and 3 bases for J; bases not matched to a gene: 10. Germline CDR1 is MNHEY and CDR2 is SVGEGT. The CDR3 reads CASSYVFGLAGVHYNEQFF. In DNA, the CDR3 is TGTGCCAGCAGTTACGTCTTCGGACTAGCGGGGGTCCACTACAATGAGCAGTTCTTC.

V and J are TRBV5-1 and TRBJ1-5, with 9 bases aligning to TRBD1. The length of the CDR3 is 15 residues. The ends lost 4 bases at V and 3 bases at J; junction bases unmatched: 5. Germline CDR1 reads SGHRS; CDR2 reads YFSETQ. The CDR3 loop reads CASSGGTGNNQPQHF. CDR3 nucleotides: TGCGCCAGCAGCGGAGGGACAGGGAACAATCAGCCCCAGCATTTT.

This chain joins TRBV20-1 and TRBJ2-7; 10 bases line up with TRBD2. The germline gives CDR1 DFQATT, CDR2 SNEGSKA (reference sequence). The CDR3 runs 16 residues. With V trimmed by 0 bases and J by 6 bases, 11 bases remained unmatched. This CDR3 reads CSARDWASGSSPEQYF. The CDR3 coding sequence is TGCAGTGCTAGAGATTGGGCTAGCGGGAGCTCCCCCGAGCAGTACTTC.

A few counts support this clonotype. V usage is TRBV6-5 and J usage is TRBJ2-3; D is ambiguous. Trimming cost V 0 bases and J 6 bases, with 10 bases left between them. The CDR3 loop spans 14 amino acids. Germline assignment: CDR1 MNHEY and CDR2 SVGAGI. CDR3 loop: CASSYSKVGDTQYF. The CDR3 nucleotides are TGTGCCAGCAGTTACTCGAAGGTGGGGGATACGCAGTATTTT.